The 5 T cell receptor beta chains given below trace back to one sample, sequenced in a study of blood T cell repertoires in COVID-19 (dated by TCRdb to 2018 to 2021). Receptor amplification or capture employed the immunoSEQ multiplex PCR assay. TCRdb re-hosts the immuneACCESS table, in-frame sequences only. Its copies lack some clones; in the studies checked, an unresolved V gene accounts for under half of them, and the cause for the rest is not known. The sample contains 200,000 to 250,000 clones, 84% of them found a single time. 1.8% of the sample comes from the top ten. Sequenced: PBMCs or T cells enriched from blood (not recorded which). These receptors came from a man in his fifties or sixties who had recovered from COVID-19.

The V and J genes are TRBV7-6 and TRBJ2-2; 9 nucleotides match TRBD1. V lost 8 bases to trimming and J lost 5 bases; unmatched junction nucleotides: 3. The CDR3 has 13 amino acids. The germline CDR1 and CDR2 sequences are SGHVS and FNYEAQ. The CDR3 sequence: CASSQGATGELFF. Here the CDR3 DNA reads TGTGCCAGCTCACAGGGGGCAACCGGGGAGCTGTTTTTT.

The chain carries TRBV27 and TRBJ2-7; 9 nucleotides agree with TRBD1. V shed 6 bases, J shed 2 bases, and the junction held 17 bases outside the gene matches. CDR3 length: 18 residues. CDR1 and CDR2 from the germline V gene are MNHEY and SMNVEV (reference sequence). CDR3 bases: TGTGCCAGCAGGAGCCAGGGACAGGGTAATTCCCCTCCCTACGAGCAGTACTTC. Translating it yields CASRSQGQGNSPPYEQYF.

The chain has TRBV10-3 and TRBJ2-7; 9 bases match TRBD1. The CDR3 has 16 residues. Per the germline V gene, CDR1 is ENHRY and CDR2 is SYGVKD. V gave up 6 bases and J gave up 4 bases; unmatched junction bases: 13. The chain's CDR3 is CAIRGDTGGEFYEQYF. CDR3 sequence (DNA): TGTGCCATCAGGGGTGACACAGGGGGCGAGTTTTACGAGCAGTACTTC.

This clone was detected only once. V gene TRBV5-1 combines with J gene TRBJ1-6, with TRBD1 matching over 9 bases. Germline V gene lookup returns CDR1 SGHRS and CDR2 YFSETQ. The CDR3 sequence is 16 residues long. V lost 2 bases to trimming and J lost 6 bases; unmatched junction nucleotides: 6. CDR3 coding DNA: TGCGCCAGCAGCTTCCTACAGGGGGCGCTTAATTCACCCCTCCACTTT. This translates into CASSFLQGALNSPLHF.

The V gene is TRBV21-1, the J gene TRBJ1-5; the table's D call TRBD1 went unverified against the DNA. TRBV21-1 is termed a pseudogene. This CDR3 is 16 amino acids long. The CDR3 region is CASSLQVASSYQPQHF. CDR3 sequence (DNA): TGTGCCAGCAGCCTTCAGGTGGCCAGCAGTTATCAGCCCCAGCATTTT.